This entry is about one TCR beta chain. This sample stems from a study of blood T cell repertoires in COVID-19. The V and J ends lost 3 bases and 8 bases respectively, with 5 bases between them. CDR1 is DFQATT, CDR2 SNEGSKA, per germline (reference sequence). The CDR3 extends over 10 amino acids. Only in-frame clones appear in the TCRdb table, and some are missing; sequencing was by immunoSEQ multiplex PCR. The data show around 100,000 clones, roughly 84% seen once. Input material: peripheral blood. This TCR was sampled from a human donor in a cohort sampled during active COVID-19. The rearrangement uses TRBV20-1 and TRBJ2-1; weak D call: TRBD2 (5 bases). DNA of the CDR3: TGCAGTGCTAGGGAGGATGAGCAGTTCTTC. Protein: CSAREDEQFF.